The 27 T cell receptor beta chains below were found in one sample sequenced in a study of blood T cell repertoires in COVID-19. The table came from immunoSEQ multiplex PCR; TCRdb's copy has only in-frame clones and leaves some out. The profile shows approximately 80,000 clones, about 87% of them singletons. Sequenced material: peripheral blood. The origin of the receptors is a human donor in a cohort sampled during active COVID-19.

This chain joins TRBV11-2 and TRBJ2-7; 9 positions match TRBD1. V trimming: 7 bases; J trimming: 2 bases; junction bases outside the gene matches: 3. Per germline, CDR1 SGHAT and CDR2 FQNNGV. CDR3 length equals 13 residues. CDR3 residues: CASTRDRAYEQYF. For the CDR3, the DNA is TGTGCCAGCACCCGGGACAGGGCCTACGAGCAGTACTTC.

The J gene is TRBJ2-3, the V gene TRBV28; 8 positions agree with TRBD2. The CDR3 is made up of 15 amino acids. With V trimmed by 6 bases and J by 0 bases, 5 bases remained unmatched. Germline V lookup: CDR1 MDHEN, CDR2 SYDVKM. The CDR3 DNA reads TGTGCCAGCAGCCGTTCGGGAGGGAGCACAGATACGCAGTATTTT. The encoded protein is CASSRSGGSTDTQYF.

The rearrangement uses TRBV2 and TRBJ2-3; TRBD1 matches 8 bases. V shed 5 bases and J 1 base; nucleotides not matched to a gene: 5. The CDR3 runs 15 residues. Germline CDR1 is SNHLY and CDR2 is FYNNEI. CDR3 sequence (DNA): TGTGCCAGCAGTCGTACAGGGGGTGGCACAGATACGCAGTATTTT. Its protein product is CASSRTGGGTDTQYF.

V gene TRBV10-3 combines with J gene TRBJ1-4; D is unresolved. This CDR3 is 12 amino acids long. Germline V gives CDR1 ENHRY, CDR2 SYGVKD. Trimming left V 1 base short and J 12 bases short, with 9 bases between. Here the CDR3 reads CAISEYEEQLFF. The CDR3 coding sequence is TGTGCCATCAGTGAGTATGAGGAACAACTGTTTTTT.

Only one count was recorded for this clone. V usage is TRBV4-2 and J usage is TRBJ1-2; no reliable D call. Trimming stripped 0 bases from V and 5 bases from J, with 10 bases between. The CDR3 extends over 14 amino acids. Germline assignment: CDR1 LGHNA and CDR2 YNFKEQ. Here the CDR3 reads CASSQDAGGYGYTF. The CDR3 DNA follows: TGTGCCAGCAGCCAAGACGCGGGCGGGTATGGCTACACCTTC.

The CDR3 DNA sequence: TGCGCCAGCAGCCAGGGGGACAGCAACACTGAAGCTTTCTTT. Residues: CASSQGDSNTEAFF. The chain has TRBV4-1 and TRBJ1-1; TRBD1 matches 7 bases. This CDR3 contains 14 residues. V shed 3 bases, J shed 2 bases, and the junction held 3 bases outside the gene matches. The V gene's germline CDR1 is MGHRA and CDR2 YSYEKL.

J is TRBJ1-5 and V is TRBV11-3; 9 nucleotides agree with TRBD1. The germline V gene encodes CDR1 SGHNT and CDR2 YENEEA. Germline trimming cut 8 bases from V and 8 bases from J; bases unmatched to any gene: 4. The CDR3 totals 12 residues. The CDR3 DNA reads TGTGCCAGCCGGACAGGGGCCAAGCCCCAGCATTTT. Protein: CASRTGAKPQHF. Filled out from reference TRBV11-3 and TRBJ1-5, the complete variable domain reads EAGVVQSPRYKIIEKKQPVAFWCNPISGHNTLYWYLQNLGQGPELLIRYENEEAVDDSQLPKDRFSAERLKGVDSTLKIQPAELGDSAVYLCASRTGAKPQHFGDGTRLSIL.

V gene TRBV7-8 combines with J gene TRBJ1-5, with D possibly TRBD1 on 5 matching bases. Trimming removed 5 bases from V and 4 bases from J, with 15 bases in between. Germline V CDR1 and CDR2: SGHVS, FQNEAQ. The CDR3 runs 15 residues. CDR3 sequence reads: CASSGRGTWNQPQHF. The CDR3, as DNA: TGTGCCAGCAGCGGTAGGGGCACTTGGAATCAGCCCCAGCATTTT.

The rearrangement uses TRBV7-3 and TRBJ2-3; TRBD2 agrees at 11 bases. The CDR3 is made up of 17 amino acids. Germline V gene data show CDR1 as SGHTA and CDR2 as FQGTGA. Unmatched junction bases numbered 5, after V lost 0 bases and J lost 3 bases. CDR3 sequence (DNA): TGTGCCAGCAGCTTAACGGGGCTAGCGGGGGGTACAGATACGCAGTATTTT. Translated, it gives CASSLTGLAGGTDTQYF.

The chain uses TRBV9 and TRBJ2-3; 9 bases align to TRBD2. The V gene's germline CDR1 is SGDLS and CDR2 YYNGEE. CDR3 length equals 14 residues. V shed 0 bases, J shed 4 bases, and the junction held 0 bases outside the gene matches. CDR3 DNA: TGTGCCAGCAGCGTAGTAGCGGGAGCAGATACGCAGTATTTT. This translates into CASSVVAGADTQYF.

V is TRBV5-4 and J is TRBJ2-7, with 8 bases identical to TRBD1. The CDR3 consists of 15 residues. V dropped 3 bases and J dropped 2; count of bases not matched to a gene: 7. Per the germline V gene, CDR1 is SGHNT and CDR2 is YYREEE (reference sequence). The DNA of the CDR3 is TGTGCCAGCAGCTCCCGGACAGGGAGAACCTACGAGCAGTACTTC. Translated, it gives CASSSRTGRTYEQYF.

The chain combines TRBV6-2 or TRBV6-3 with TRBJ2-1; possible D gene TRBD2, 6 bases. The CDR3 consists of 16 residues. Trimming removed 4 bases from V and 0 bases from J, with 13 bases in between. Germline CDR1 and CDR2: MNHEY and SVGEGT. The CDR3 nucleotides are TGTGCCAGCAGTTCGACTAGACCGTTCTCCTACAATGAGCAGTTCTTC. Translated, it gives CASSSTRPFSYNEQFF.

This clone was seen a few times. The chain carries TRBV3-1 (or the pseudogene TRBV3-2) and TRBJ1-6; D remains unclear. From germline, CDR1 is LGHDT and CDR2 YNNKEL (reference sequence). V was clipped by 1 base and J by 15 bases, with 16 bases between them. This CDR3 spans 14 amino acids. The CDR3 spells CASSQGADLYLLHF. The DNA for the CDR3 is TGTGCCAGCAGCCAAGGGGCAGACCTCTACCTCCTCCACTTT.

The chain employs TRBV5-8 and TRBJ2-3; D is undetermined. Germline lookup yields CDR1 SGHTS and CDR2 YDEGEE. This CDR3 is built from 13 residues. Trimming removed 1 base at V and 0 bases at J, with 3 bases between. The CDR3 nucleotides are TGTGCCAGCAGCTTGACTAGCACAGATACGCAGTATTTT. It codes for CASSLTSTDTQYF.

J is TRBJ2-7 and V is TRBV5-4; D perhaps matches TRBD1 (6 bases). Trimming took 4 bases from V and 6 from J, leaving 17 bases between them. Per the germline V gene, CDR1 is SGHNT and CDR2 is YYREEE (reference sequence). The CDR3 is 14 amino acids. The DNA for the CDR3 is TGTGCCAGCAGCGCAGACGCAGGGGACGGCGAGCAGTACTTC. Translating gives CASSADAGDGEQYF.

This clone was seen just once. The chain combines TRBV7-6 with TRBJ2-3; 10 bases agree with TRBD1. The CDR3 runs to 16 residues. The V gene end was trimmed by 5 bases and the J gene end by 3 bases; junction bases not matched to a gene: 8. Germline loops: CDR1 SGHVS, CDR2 FNYEAQ. The CDR3: CASSPDRDRGTDTQYF. For the CDR3, the DNA is TGTGCCAGCAGCCCCGACCGGGACAGGGGTACAGATACGCAGTATTTT.

This clone ranks as medium-sized. This chain joins TRBV6-4 and TRBJ2-1, with D possibly matching TRBD2 (5 bases). The germline gives CDR1 MRHNA, CDR2 SNTAGT. V was clipped by 0 bases and J by 0 bases, with 9 bases between them. The CDR3 is 16 amino acids. The CDR3 nucleotides read TGTGCCAGCAGTGACTCTAGCGCCTCCTCCTACAATGAGCAGTTCTTC. This codes for CASSDSSASSYNEQFF.

The sample holds a few counts of this clone. The chain links TRBV7-9 to TRBJ2-1, with TRBD2 matching 7 bases. Trimming cost V 8 bases and J 8 bases; bases outside gene matches: 18. The CDR3 is 16 residues long. Germline loops: CDR1 SEHNR, CDR2 FQNEAQ (reference sequence). The CDR3 DNA is TGTGCCAGCTGGTCGGGGAGGGCGGGAGTGGTGGATGAGCAGTTCTTC. Its translation: CASWSGRAGVVDEQFF.

The rearrangement links TRBV5-1 to TRBJ2-2; 9 bases are a match to TRBD2. V shed 1 base, J shed 6 bases, and the junction held 25 bases outside the gene matches. Germline V CDR1 and CDR2: SGHRS, YFSETQ. This CDR3 comprises 22 residues. The CDR3 DNA is TGCGCCAGCAGCTTGCAGCCCGGACTAGCGACCGATTATGAACATTTCGCCGGGGAGCTGTTTTTT. Translating it yields CASSLQPGLATDYEHFAGELFF.

This chain uses TRBV3-1 (or the pseudogene TRBV3-2) with TRBJ2-1; 7 bases are shared with TRBD2. Germline CDR1 reads LGHDT; CDR2 reads YNNKEL (reference sequence). The CDR3 runs 17 residues. V was pared by 4 bases and J by 4 bases, with 13 bases of the junction left unmatched. CDR3 sequence (DNA): TGTGCCAGCAGCCCCTCTCTTAGCGGGCAGGGATACAATGAGCAGTTCTTC. It yields the protein CASSPSLSGQGYNEQFF.

This chain connects TRBV5-1 to TRBJ2-3; maybe TRBD1 (5 bases). The V gene's germline CDR1 is SGHRS and CDR2 YFSETQ. The V and J ends lost 4 bases and 0 bases respectively, with 12 bases between them. The CDR3 has 15 residues. The DNA for the CDR3 is TGCGCCAGCAGCAGGGGCCCCAAAAGCACAGATACGCAGTATTTT. This translates into CASSRGPKSTDTQYF. The variable domain in full, with the rest retrieved from reference TRBV5-1 and TRBJ2-3, is KAGVTQTPRYLIKTRGQQVTLSCSPISGHRSVSWYQQTPGQGLQFLFEYFSETQRNKGNFPGRFSGRQFSNSRSEMNVSTLELGDSALYLCASSRGPKSTDTQYFGPGTRLTVL.

V and J are TRBV5-3 and TRBJ2-7; TRBD1 matches at 7 bases. TRBV5-3 carries the ORF label, with uncertain function. With 0 bases clipped from V and 12 bases from J, the junction kept 18 bases outside the gene matches. The CDR3 has 16 amino acids. The CDR3 loop is CARSLVLAGGSKCRYF. CDR3 bases: TGTGCCAGAAGCTTGGTTCTGGCAGGGGGTTCAAAGTGCCGGTACTTC.

The genes are TRBV20-1 and TRBJ2-1; a possible D gene is TRBD2 (5 bases). Per the germline V gene, CDR1 is DFQATT and CDR2 is SNEGSKA (reference sequence). The CDR3 contains 16 residues. Deletions cut 3 bases from V and 3 bases from J, with 18 bases between. The CDR3 sequence: CSASPSSGYFYNEQFF. The CDR3 DNA reads TGCAGTGCTAGTCCGTCCTCGGGATACTTCTACAATGAGCAGTTCTTC.

The chain is built from TRBV5-5 and TRBJ2-6; D is possibly TRBD2 (6 bases). Between the trimmed V and J ends, which lost 4 bases and 2 bases, there was a span of 19 bases. Germline lookup yields CDR1 SGHKS and CDR2 YYEKEE (reference sequence). The CDR3 is 18 residues long. CDR3 bases: TGTGCCAGCAGCGGGGGGTGGAGGCCCCTTACTGGGGCCAACGTCCTGACTTTC. Its protein product is CASSGGWRPLTGANVLTF.

The chain uses TRBV6-2 or TRBV6-3 and TRBJ2-5, with 9 bases lining up with TRBD2. The CDR3 covers 15 residues. The germline CDR1 and CDR2 sequences are MNHEY and SVGEGT. The ends lost 0 bases at V and 8 bases at J; junction bases unmatched: 7. CDR3 nucleotides: TGTGCCAGCAGTTACTCATCGGCTAGCGGGAAAACCCAGTACTTC. It translates to CASSYSSASGKTQYF.

The rearrangement uses TRBV6-4 and TRBJ1-6, with D tentatively TRBD1 (6 bases). The CDR3 length is 14 residues. V was trimmed by 5 bases and J by 8 bases, leaving 13 bases between them. Germline V gene sequence: CDR1 MRHNA, CDR2 SNTAGT. CDR3 bases: TGTGCCAGCAGTTCCAGGGGACGCGATTCACCCCTCCACTTT. It is translated as CASSSRGRDSPLHF.

This chain uses TRBV5-1 with TRBJ2-1; 12 positions agree with TRBD1. Germline-derived CDR1 and CDR2 are SGHRS and YFSETQ. After removal of 6 bases from V and 10 bases from J, the junction contained 8 bases not matched to a gene. The CDR3 totals 14 residues. The DNA of the CDR3 is TGCGCCAGCACCGACGGGACAGGGGGCCGGGAGCAGTTCTTC. Its protein product is CASTDGTGGREQFF.